Here is one T cell receptor (beta chain) with its context. The CDR3 runs to 17 residues. With 2 bases clipped from V and 0 bases from J, the junction kept 8 bases outside the gene matches. CDR1 SGHAT and CDR2 FQNNGV come from the germline V gene. These data are taken from a study of OX40 agonist ivuxolimab in advanced cancers. In the study overall: The mean age was approximately 60 years, ranging from about 23 to 79, with around four fifths of participants male. Prior anti-PD-1, anti-PD-L1 or anti-CTLA-4 therapy did not bar entry, and 30% to 40% had some.

The data were produced by immunoSEQ multiplex PCR, yet TCRdb's version contains in-frame clones alone and is incomplete. The profile shows approximately 70,000 clones, around 88% of them singletons. This chain joins TRBV11-2 and TRBJ2-3; 7 bases map to TRBD2. The material was CD4+ or CD8+ T cells sorted from blood, obtained in a trial of the OX40 agonist ivuxolimab. The receptor comes from an adult with an advanced solid tumor such as melanoma, head and neck, liver or kidney cancer. Here the CDR3 reads CASSLLGSSGSTDTQYF. The CDR3, as DNA: TGTGCCAGCAGCTTACTCGGCTCTAGCGGAAGCACAGATACGCAGTATTTT. Full variable domain (remainder filled in from reference TRBV11-2 and TRBJ2-3): EAGVAQSPRYKIIEKRQSVAFWCNPISGHATLYWYQQILGQGPKLLIQFQNNGVVDDSQLPKDRFSAERLKGVDSTLKIQPAKLEDSAVYLCASSLLGSSGSTDTQYFGPGTRLTVL.